This T cell receptor (beta chain) was observed in a study of CXCR3-negative and CXCR3-positive naive CD8 T cells. Study-wide results and caveats: Fresh PBMCs went into most assays, and CXCR3 expression partly declined after cryopreservation.

Details on this clonotype: Antigen specificity is unknown.

Researchers prepared the TRB cDNA libraries using 5' RACE with UMI labels. TCRdb re-called the 5' RACE reads and gives one entry per CDR3 protein, without DNA. Recorded here are tens of thousands of distinct CDR3 sequences; the top ten clones represent 1.1%. The TCR was taken from a human donor in good health. Some clones in this sample may be carry-over from other donors' samples. Sequencing was carried out using naive CXCR3- CD8+ T cells from blood. Subset denoted: CD45RO-CCR7+CD27+CD95- naive CD8+ T cells lacking CXCR3 (TNR3-).

The CDR3 reads CASSFGSSSTDTQYF. The rearrangement joins TRBV12-3 or TRBV12-4 to TRBJ2-3. The CDR3 extends over 15 amino acids.